This passage covers 21 T cell receptor beta chains from one sample sequenced in a study of prognosis after radiotherapy for stage I lung cancer. With two-round multiplex PCR, TCR beta CDR3 sequences were amplified from genomic DNA. First-round PCR employed TRBV- and TRBJ-specific primers for each gene. TCRdb used MiXCR to reprocess the multiplex PCR reads, holding one entry per CDR3 protein. The sample gives about 16,000 distinct CDR3 sequences, roughly 45% of which show up once; about two fifths is in the top ten. The specimen comprised PBMCs, sampled before or after stereotactic body radiation therapy (not recorded which). These receptors came from a donor over 45 with non-small cell lung cancer.

This clonotype has at least ten counts. J is TRBJ2-1 and V is TRBV7-3; 11 bases fit TRBD1. The CDR3 is made up of 15 amino acids. In germline, CDR1 is SGHTA, CDR2 FQGTGA. Trimming cost V 5 bases and J 3 bases; bases outside gene matches: 3. CDR3 loop: CASSRDRGIYNEQFF. The CDR3 DNA sequence: TGTGCCAGCAGCCGGGACAGGGGGATCTACAATGAGCAGTTCTTC.

To note about this clonotype: A read error is possible here, since a much larger clone lies one base away. The J gene is TRBJ1-4, the V gene TRBV6-2 or TRBV6-3, with unresolved D. The CDR3 spans 14 residues. V was cut by 7 bases and J by 8 bases, with 17 bases left in between. Germline V gives CDR1 MNHEY, CDR2 SVGEGT. The DNA for the CDR3 is TGTGCCAGCATGGGAAGGGATCCAGGAGAAAAACTGTTTTTT. Encoded protein: CASMGRDPGEKLFF.

This clonotype was counted between two and nine times. A much larger clone differs by one base, so this may be a read error. The V gene is TRBV6-2 or TRBV6-3, the J gene TRBJ2-6, with D possibly TRBD2 on 6 matching bases. The germline CDR1 and CDR2 sequences are MNHEY and SVGEGT. The CDR3 covers 21 residues. As DNA, the CDR3 is TGTGCCAGCAGCCAAGCGAGTGGTCGGGAGCCCCCAGTTGCTGGGTCCAACGTCCTGACTTTC. Its translation is CASSQASGREPPVAGSNVLTF.

By sample share, this clonotype is medium-sized. The V call is TRBV19, the J call TRBJ1-6; D is unresolved. V lost 3 bases to trimming and J lost 10 bases, with 10 bases between them. Germline lookup yields CDR1 LNHDA and CDR2 SQIVND (reference sequence). CDR3 length: 13 residues. The CDR3 DNA sequence: TGTGCCAGTAGTATGTCTGATCGGTCACCCCTCCACTTT. It specifies CASSMSDRSPLHF.

This clonotype was recorded at least ten times. The chain recombines TRBV5-1 with TRBJ2-4; unclear D gene. CDR3 size: 14 residues. V was pared by 0 bases and J by 6 bases, with 10 bases between. The germline CDR1 and CDR2 sequences are SGHRS and YFSETQ. The CDR3 reads CASSLVANLNIQYF. CDR3 in DNA: TGCGCCAGCAGCTTGGTGGCAAATTTAAACATTCAGTACTTC.

The chain recombines TRBV20-1 with TRBJ2-4; D tentatively fits TRBD1 or TRBD2 (5 bases each). The CDR3 runs to 14 residues. V lost 5 bases and J 0 bases, leaving 11 bases between the germline ends. CDR1 is DFQATT and CDR2 is SNEGSKA in the germline V gene (reference sequence). The CDR3, as DNA: TGCAGTGCTGGGCTTGGGGGAGCCAAAAACATTCAGTACTTC. Translated: CSAGLGGAKNIQYF.

There are many counts of this clonotype. The J gene is TRBJ2-2, the V gene TRBV30; D unclear. Trimming took off 2 bases at V and 4 bases at J, with 11 bases between the two ends. Germline V gives CDR1 GTSNPN, CDR2 SVGIG (reference sequence). The CDR3 covers 14 residues. The CDR3 DNA is TGTGCCTGGAGTCTTTTCAGGAGCACCGGGGAGCTGTTTTTT. It translates to CAWSLFRSTGELFF.

The rearrangement joins TRBV11-3 to TRBJ2-2; no definite D call. The germline CDR1 and CDR2 sequences are SGHNT and YENEEA. This CDR3 has 13 amino acids. V lost 8 bases and J 1 base, leaving 8 bases between the germline ends. DNA of the CDR3: TGTGCCAGCTCAAGACTGAACACCGGGGAGCTGTTTTTT. It encodes CASSRLNTGELFF.

V and J are TRBV28 and TRBJ1-2, with 10 bases identical to TRBD1. Trimming at V came to 6 bases and at J to 9 bases, leaving 13 bases not matched to a gene. This CDR3 comprises 15 residues. Germline CDR1 is MDHEN and CDR2 is SYDVKM. Here the CDR3 reads CASRGTGASVYRYTF. The CDR3 DNA sequence: TGTGCCAGCAGGGGGACAGGGGCCTCCGTTTATCGCTACACCTTC.

The chain combines TRBV28 with TRBJ2-7; D is unresolved. The CDR3 is 13 amino acids. Germline V gene lookup returns CDR1 MDHEN and CDR2 SYDVKM. V was pared by 3 bases and J by 3 bases, with 9 bases between. The CDR3 DNA is TGTGCCAGCAGTTTCGGCCTAGACTACGAGCAGTACTTC. Translation: CASSFGLDYEQYF.

As to this clonotype: This likely stems from a read error, as it lies one base from a far larger clone. The conserved phenylalanine or tryptophan normally closing the CDR3 is absent here, so this likely arose from a read error. The rearrangement uses TRBV12-3 or TRBV12-4 and TRBJ2-5; 10 bases match TRBD1. The DNA end favors TRBJ2-1, so the J call may be wrong. The CDR3 totals 14 residues. The CDR3 bases are TGTGCCAGCAGTCGACAGGGGGCAATTGATGAGCAGTTCTTA. Amino acids: CASSRQGAIDEQFL.

The chain links TRBV6-1 to TRBJ2-7; the D is unclear. Germline CDR1 is MNHNS and CDR2 is SASEGT. CDR3 length: 16 residues. V was shortened by 6 bases and J by 4 bases, with 22 bases between the two germline ends. Written as DNA, the CDR3 is TGTGCCAGCAGGAGTCAGACTTCCAAGGATAATTACGAGCAGTACTTC. This translates into CASRSQTSKDNYEQYF.

This clonotype was recorded at least ten times. This chain connects TRBV10-3 to TRBJ2-2; unclear D gene. Per germline, CDR1 ENHRY and CDR2 SYGVKD. The CDR3 contains 13 residues. Trimming left V 4 bases short and J 7 bases short, with 10 bases between. The CDR3 region has the DNA TGTGCCATCAGTGTGGGTAGTTTCGGGGAGCTGTTTTTT. It codes for CAISVGSFGELFF.

The V call is TRBV27, the J call TRBJ2-2; the match to TRBD1 covers 7 bases. CDR3 size: 19 residues. Germline-derived CDR1 and CDR2 are MNHEY and SMNVEV (reference sequence). V lost 2 bases and J lost 2; bases outside the gene matches: 14. The DNA for the CDR3 is TGTGCCAGCAGTTTAATGTTCCACCCCGGGGACAGTAACACCGGGGAGCTGTTTTTT. It is translated as CASSLMFHPGDSNTGELFF.

The chain is built from TRBV7-9 and TRBJ2-1; unclear D gene. CDR3 length: 16 amino acids. Germline CDR1 reads SEHNR; CDR2 reads FQNEAQ (reference sequence). The ends were cut back, 4 bases at V and 10 bases at J, with 23 bases in the middle. The CDR3 spells CASSSSFSGRCGEQFF. The CDR3 nucleotides read TGTGCCAGCAGCTCTAGTTTTTCGGGTCGGTGTGGGGAGCAGTTCTTC.

By sample fraction, this clonotype is medium-sized. This chain links TRBV28 with TRBJ1-3, with 9 bases fitting TRBD1. V was pared by 5 bases and J by 3 bases, with 8 bases of the junction left unmatched. The CDR3 is made up of 16 amino acids. Germline V gene data show CDR1 as MDHEN and CDR2 as SYDVKM. CDR3 loop: CASSRERTGVGNTIYF. As DNA, the CDR3 is TGTGCCAGCAGTCGGGAAAGGACAGGGGTTGGAAACACCATATATTTT. Full variable domain (rest looked up from reference TRBV28 and TRBJ1-3): DVKVTQSSRYLVKRTGEKVFLECVQDMDHENMFWYRQDPGLGLRLIYFSYDVKMKEKGDIPEGYSVSREKKERFSLILESASTNQTSMYLCASSRERTGVGNTIYFGEGSWLTVV.

The table lists this clonotype with many counts. The chain has TRBV2 and TRBJ2-7; the D is unclear. With 3 bases removed from V and 2 bases from J, the gap between germline ends came to 11 bases. The CDR3 is 14 amino acids. From germline, CDR1 is SNHLY and CDR2 FYNNEI. The CDR3 region is CASSESQITYEQYF. CDR3 DNA sequence: TGTGCCAGCAGTGAGTCACAAATTACCTACGAGCAGTACTTC. The full variable domain, completed using reference TRBV2 and TRBJ2-7, is EPEVTQTPSHQVTQMGQEVILRCVPISNHLYFYWYRQILGQKVEFLVSFYNNEISEKSEIFDDQFSVERPDGSNFTLKIRSTKLEDSAMYFCASSESQITYEQYFGPGTRLTVT.

V gene TRBV2 combines with J gene TRBJ1-2, with 10 bases fitting TRBD1. The CDR3 loop spans 15 amino acids. The V gene end was trimmed by 8 bases and the J gene end by 3 bases; junction bases not matched to a gene: 9. CDR1 SNHLY and CDR2 FYNNEI come from the germline V gene. The CDR3 is CASAYGGQGDYGYTF. CDR3 bases: TGTGCCAGCGCCTATGGAGGACAGGGGGACTATGGCTACACCTTC.

This clonotype was counted a few times. A much larger clone differs by one base, so this may be a read error. This chain joins TRBV5-8 and TRBJ1-5; no firm D call. Germline V gene data show CDR1 as SGHTS and CDR2 as YDEGEE. The CDR3 has 17 residues. The CDR3 DNA follows: TGTGCCAGCAGCTTGGCCCTCGCGGTTGATAGCAATCCGCCCCAGCATTTT. Translation: CASSLALAVDSNPPQHF.

This clonotype was detected ten times or more. The chain joins TRBV28 to TRBJ1-1; D perhaps matches TRBD1 (6 bases). The length of the CDR3 is 11 residues. Germline assignment: CDR1 MDHEN and CDR2 SYDVKM. Trimming took 10 bases from V and 3 from J, leaving 9 bases between them. The CDR3: CAIQGYTEAFF. CDR3 nucleotide sequence: TGTGCCATACAGGGTTACACTGAAGCTTTCTTT. Full variable domain (remainder filled in from reference TRBV28 and TRBJ1-1): DVKVTQSSRYLVKRTGEKVFLECVQDMDHENMFWYRQDPGLGLRLIYFSYDVKMKEKGDIPEGYSVSREKKERFSLILESASTNQTSMYLCAIQGYTEAFFGQGTRLTVV.

This clonotype was seen many times. This chain connects TRBV27 to TRBJ2-1; 13 bases line up with TRBD2. Germline V gives CDR1 MNHEY, CDR2 SMNVEV (reference sequence). With V trimmed by 5 bases and J by 6 bases, 4 bases remained unmatched. CDR3 length: 15 residues. The CDR3: CASSPGLAGVNEQFF. DNA of the CDR3: TGTGCCAGCAGTCCCGGACTAGCGGGGGTCAATGAGCAGTTCTTC.